This entry features one T cell receptor beta chain sequence. Its antigen remains unknown. Donors gave 9 to 10 milliliters of peripheral blood apiece. Germline V gives CDR1 SGHKS, CDR2 YYEKEE (reference sequence). V was cut by 1 base and J by 5 bases, with 11 bases left in between. CDR3 length equals 14 residues. This specimen belongs to a study of blood T cells in healthy people across ages. The study's findings and limits: Bulk PBMC profiling left naive and antigen-experienced comparisons inconclusive.

Using a J-beta primer mix together with a sample-barcoded 5' primer, a second PCR was run for 7 to 11 cycles. The template-switch adaptor was a 5' adaptor with 12 random nucleotides. It tagged each cDNA molecule. Sequencing of every sample gave 2.5 million or more CDR3-containing paired-end reads. MiXCR, run by TCRdb on the 5' RACE reads, gives a single entry per CDR3 protein. The sample carries 1.2 million to 1.5 million distinct CDR3 sequences, 42% recorded once. The genes are TRBV5-5 and TRBJ2-3; D is possibly TRBD2 (5 bases). Sequenced: blood. The sequence was obtained from a woman under 30 in good health. CDR3 loop: CASSLRPREDTQYF. As DNA, the CDR3 is TGTGCCAGCAGCTTGCGCCCCCGGGAAGATACGCAGTATTTT. The entire variable domain, with the rest obtained from reference TRBV5-5 and TRBJ2-3, is as follows: DAGVTQSPTHLIKTRGQQVTLRCSPISGHKSVSWYQQVLGQGPQFIFQYYEKEERGRGNFPDRFSARQFPNYSSELNVNALLLGDSALYLCASSLRPREDTQYFGPGTRLTVL.